This TCR beta chain emerged from a study of identifying expanded T cells in peripheral blood. V was clipped by 0 bases and J by 3 bases, with 8 bases between them. Germline loops: CDR1 LGHNA, CDR2 YSLEER. The CDR3 consists of 14 residues. Data came from immunoSEQ multiplex PCR; TCRdb stores just in-frame clones and leaves some out. The sample consists of some 97,000 clones, about 87% of them appearing once. The sample taken for sequencing was blood. The TCR was taken from a person aged 18 to 75 in good health. The J gene is TRBJ1-1, the V gene TRBV4-3, with D unresolved. The CDR3 coding sequence is TGCGCCAGCAGCCAAGAATTCGGGGACACTGAAGCTTTCTTT. It translates to CASSQEFGDTEAFF.